What follows is one T cell receptor (beta chain) and its context. Original data processing: Amplification from reference gene primers served as the basis for estimated nucleated cell counts. The table came from immunoSEQ multiplex PCR; TCRdb's copy has only in-frame clones and leaves some out. The V and J calls and clone size come from that table; D and trimming were worked out from the DNA. In the table there are around 160,000 clones, 85% to 90% of which are singletons. This entry belongs to a study of blood T cell repertoires in COVID-19. About the study: From T cells, B-cell-depleted T cells, or PBMCs came the material, which was cDNA or gDNA.

Germline CDR1 reads LGHDT; CDR2 reads YNNKEL (reference sequence). The germline V and J ends were trimmed by 4 bases and 3 bases, with 7 bases remaining between them. The CDR3 contains 13 residues. The TCR comes from a man aged 18 to 35 with acute or convalescent COVID-19. Sequences were obtained from peripheral blood. The rearrangement links TRBV3-1 (or the pseudogene TRBV3-2) to TRBJ2-1, with TRBD2 as a possible D gene (6 bases). The CDR3 protein is CASSRTNYNEQFF. CDR3 bases: TGTGCCAGCAGCCGGACTAACTACAATGAGCAGTTCTTC.